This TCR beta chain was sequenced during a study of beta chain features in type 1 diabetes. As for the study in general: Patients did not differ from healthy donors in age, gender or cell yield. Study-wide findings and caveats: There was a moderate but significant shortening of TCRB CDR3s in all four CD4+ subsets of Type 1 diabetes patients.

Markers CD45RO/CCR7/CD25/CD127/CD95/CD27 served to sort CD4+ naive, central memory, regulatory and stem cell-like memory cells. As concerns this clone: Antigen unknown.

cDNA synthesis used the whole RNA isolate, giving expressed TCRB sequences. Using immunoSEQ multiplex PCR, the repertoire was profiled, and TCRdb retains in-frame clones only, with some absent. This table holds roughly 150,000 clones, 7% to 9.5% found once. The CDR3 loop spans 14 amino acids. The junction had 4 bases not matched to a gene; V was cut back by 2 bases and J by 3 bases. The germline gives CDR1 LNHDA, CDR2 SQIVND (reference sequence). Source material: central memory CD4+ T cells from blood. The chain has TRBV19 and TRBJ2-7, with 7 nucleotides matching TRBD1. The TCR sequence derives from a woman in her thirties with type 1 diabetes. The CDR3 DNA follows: TGTGCCAGTAGTATAACAGGGGCAATCTACGAGCAGTACTTC. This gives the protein CASSITGAIYEQYF.